One and the same sample provided the 13 T cell receptor beta chains below, sequenced in a study of shared clonotypes between healthy human individuals. The repertoire was sequenced with immunoSEQ multiplex PCR; TCRdb's copy has only in-frame clones and lacks some. The sample contains about 2.3 million clones, just under 95% of which appear only once. The sequencing input was naive CD4+ T cells from PBMCs. Described subset: CD45RA+ positively selected. All receptors derive from a young man in good health. Some clones in this sample may be carry-over from other donors' samples.

This clone was detected only a few times. The chain joins TRBV5-1 to TRBJ2-3; 9 nucleotides line up with TRBD2. V lost 1 base, J lost 3 bases, and 9 bases stayed unmatched. Germline V gene lookup returns CDR1 SGHRS and CDR2 YFSETQ. The CDR3 is made up of 17 amino acids. The CDR3 DNA reads as TGCGCCAGCAGCTTGCTCCCCAATCTAGCGGGAACAGATACGCAGTATTTT. Translating gives CASSLLPNLAGTDTQYF.

Of note for this clone: Additional DNA sequences in this sample encode the identical CDR3. The rearrangement uses TRBV11-1 and TRBJ2-7; TRBD1 agrees at 10 bases. Germline assignment: CDR1 SGHAT and CDR2 FQDESV (reference sequence). This CDR3 is built from 14 residues. Trimming took 4 bases from V and 6 from J; bases not matched to a gene: 6. CDR3 sequence: CASSSRDRGGEQYF. CDR3 DNA: TGTGCCAGCAGCTCGCGGGACAGGGGTGGCGAGCAGTACTTC.

The V call is TRBV7-3, the J call TRBJ2-1; the D gene is possibly TRBD1 (6 bases). CDR3 length: 13 amino acids. The germline V gene encodes CDR1 SGHTA and CDR2 FQGTGA. Between the trimmed V and J ends, which lost 5 bases and 8 bases, there was a span of 13 bases. The DNA of the CDR3 is TGTGCCAGCAGCCCCAACAGGGCTGATGAGCAGTTCTTC. Its translation is CASSPNRADEQFF. The full variable domain, completed using reference TRBV7-3 and TRBJ2-1, is GAGVSQTPSNKVTEKGKYVELRCDPISGHTALYWYRQSLGQGPEFLIYFQGTGAADDSGLPNDRFFAVRPEGSVSTLKIQRTERGDSAVYLCASSPNRADEQFFGPGTRLTVL.

V usage is TRBV2 and J usage is TRBJ1-1, with TRBD1 matching over 7 bases. V was clipped by 6 bases and J by 4 bases; unmatched bases: 17. Germline loops: CDR1 SNHLY, CDR2 FYNNEI. This CDR3 comprises 17 residues. This CDR3 is CASSLYRQGSIGTEAFF. CDR3 nucleotide sequence: TGTGCCAGCAGCCTATACCGACAGGGATCGATCGGCACTGAAGCTTTCTTT.

The chain is built from TRBV18 and TRBJ2-3; D is unresolved. This CDR3 spans 15 amino acids. Trimming took 10 bases from V and 0 from J, leaving 17 bases between them. CDR1 KGHSH and CDR2 LQKENI come from the germline V gene. The CDR3 DNA reads TGTGCCACCTCGTTGCACCACCATAGCACAGATACGCAGTATTTT. This encodes CATSLHHHSTDTQYF.

This rearrangement joins TRBV4-3 to TRBJ2-5; 9 positions agree with TRBD2. This CDR3 region has 18 residues. Germline V gives CDR1 LGHNA, CDR2 YSLEER. The trim removed 4 bases at V and 2 bases at J, leaving 14 bases unmatched. CDR3 region: CASSRWVASGKLQETQYF. The CDR3 DNA sequence: TGCGCCAGCAGCCGATGGGTAGCTAGCGGGAAGCTACAAGAGACCCAGTACTTC.

The chain uses TRBV29-1 and TRBJ2-5, with D hard to call. V was pared by 6 bases and J by 1 base, with 12 bases between. The CDR3 consists of 13 residues. The V gene's germline CDR1 is SQVTM and CDR2 ANQGSEA. CDR3 DNA: TGCAGCGTCCTGAAGACGACCCAAGAGACCCAGTACTTC. Translation gives CSVLKTTQETQYF. Combining the CDR3 with reference TRBV29-1 and TRBJ2-5 gives the whole variable domain SAVISQKPSRDICQRGTSLTIQCQVDSQVTMMFWYRQQPGQSLTLIATANQGSEATYESGFVIDKFPISRPNLTFSTLTVSNMSPEDSSIYLCSVLKTTQETQYFGPGTRLLVL.

This clone came up a few times. This chain connects TRBV28 to TRBJ1-4, with 7 bases fitting TRBD1. V shed 5 bases and J 3 bases; nucleotides not matched to a gene: 6. The CDR3 has 15 residues. The germline V gene encodes CDR1 MDHEN and CDR2 SYDVKM. CDR3 in amino acids: CASSPGGLANEKLFF. The CDR3 nucleotides read TGTGCCAGCAGTCCAGGGGGATTGGCTAATGAAAAACTGTTTTTT.

The chain is built from TRBV18 and TRBJ2-7; TRBD1 aligns across 9 bases. The ends lost 4 bases at V and 5 bases at J; junction bases unmatched: 9. Germline V gene lookup returns CDR1 KGHSH and CDR2 LQKENI. CDR3 size: 15 residues. CDR3 protein: CASSQVTGGMDEQYF. The CDR3 coding sequence is TGTGCCAGCTCACAAGTGACAGGGGGTATGGACGAGCAGTACTTC.

V usage is TRBV7-6 and J usage is TRBJ2-5; D is undetermined. This CDR3 has 13 residues. V lost 3 bases, J lost 5 bases, and 10 bases lay in between. CDR1 SGHVS and CDR2 FNYEAQ come from the germline V gene. The CDR3 DNA is TGTGCCAGCAGCTTGTTTGTGAGGGAGACCCAGTACTTC. This gives the protein CASSLFVRETQYF.

J is TRBJ2-5 and V is TRBV7-6; D is perhaps TRBD2 (5 bases). Between the trimmed V and J ends, which lost 0 bases and 4 bases, there was a span of 9 bases. This CDR3 has 14 residues. Per germline, CDR1 SGHVS and CDR2 FNYEAQ. The CDR3 DNA reads as TGTGCCAGCAGCTTAGCGTGGGCGGGAGAGACCCAGTACTTC. It translates to CASSLAWAGETQYF.

V is TRBV19 and J is TRBJ2-1; D may be TRBD2 (5 bases). Trimming pared 2 bases from V and 8 bases from J, leaving 13 bases between. Germline V gene sequence: CDR1 LNHDA, CDR2 SQIVND (reference sequence). The CDR3 covers 14 residues. CDR3 amino acids: CASSIWELRDEQFF. Here the CDR3 DNA reads TGTGCCAGTAGTATATGGGAGTTGAGGGATGAGCAGTTCTTC.

The chain uses TRBV2 and TRBJ2-5; D may be TRBD1 or TRBD2 (5 bases each). Trimming removed 3 bases at V and 7 bases at J, with 15 bases between. The CDR3 is 14 residues long. CDR1 and CDR2 from the germline V gene are SNHLY and FYNNEI. CDR3 coding DNA: TGTGCCAGCAGTGACCCGACCGGGACGGCGACCCAGTACTTC. Amino acid sequence: CASSDPTGTATQYF.